This T cell receptor beta chain was retrieved from a study of blood T cell repertoires in COVID-19. This clone was found a few times. In the original analysis: Quantification of nucleated cells was approximated via reference gene primer amplification. Only in-frame clones appear in the TCRdb table, and some are missing; sequencing was by immunoSEQ multiplex PCR. That table is the source of V, J and clone size, and D and trimming were worked out from the DNA. There are under 150,000 clones in the sample; approximately 73% occur only once, and roughly 4.5% lies in the top ten. CDR1 MNHEY and CDR2 SVGAGI come from the germline V gene. The length of the CDR3 is 14 residues. Between the trimmed V and J ends, which lost 1 base and 4 bases, there was a span of 7 bases.

This chain uses TRBV6-5 with TRBJ2-2, with a weak D call TRBD1 (5 bases). Sequenced material: peripheral blood. This TCR was recovered from a man aged 55 to 70 with acute or convalescent COVID-19. CDR3: CASSYFRVTGELFF. The CDR3 nucleotides are TGTGCCAGCAGTTACTTCAGGGTCACCGGGGAGCTGTTTTTT.